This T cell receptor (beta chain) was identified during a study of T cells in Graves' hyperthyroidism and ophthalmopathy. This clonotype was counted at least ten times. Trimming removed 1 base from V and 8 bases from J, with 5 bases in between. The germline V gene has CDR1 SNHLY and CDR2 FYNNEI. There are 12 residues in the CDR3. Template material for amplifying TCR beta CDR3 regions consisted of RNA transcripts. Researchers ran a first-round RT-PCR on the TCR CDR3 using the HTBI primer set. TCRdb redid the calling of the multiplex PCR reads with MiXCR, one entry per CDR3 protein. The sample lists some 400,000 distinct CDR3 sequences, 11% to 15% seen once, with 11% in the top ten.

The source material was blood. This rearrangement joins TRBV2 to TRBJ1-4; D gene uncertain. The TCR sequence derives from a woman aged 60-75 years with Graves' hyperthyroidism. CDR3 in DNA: TGTGCCAGCAGTGAAGAGAGAGAAAAACTGTTTTTT. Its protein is CASSEEREKLFF.